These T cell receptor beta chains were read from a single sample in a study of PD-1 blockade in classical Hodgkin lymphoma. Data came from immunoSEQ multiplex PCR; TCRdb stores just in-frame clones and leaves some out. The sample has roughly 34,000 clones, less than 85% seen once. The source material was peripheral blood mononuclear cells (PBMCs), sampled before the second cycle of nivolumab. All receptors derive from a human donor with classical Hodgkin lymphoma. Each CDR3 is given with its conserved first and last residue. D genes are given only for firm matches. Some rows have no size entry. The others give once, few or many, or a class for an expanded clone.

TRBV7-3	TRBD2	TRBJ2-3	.	CASSQLAFDTQYF	TGTGCCAGCAGCCAACTAGCGTTTGATACGCAGTATTTT
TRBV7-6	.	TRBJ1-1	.	CASSQPEGEAFF	TGTGCCAGCAGCCAGCCCGAGGGTGAAGCTTTCTTT
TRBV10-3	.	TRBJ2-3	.	CAISESSLEMRWDTQYF	TGTGCCATCAGTGAGTCCTCCCTCGAGATGCGCTGGGATACGCAGTATTTT
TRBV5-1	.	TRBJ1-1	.	CASSLVQDLNTEAFF	TGCGCCAGCAGCTTGGTTCAGGACTTGAACACTGAAGCTTTCTTT
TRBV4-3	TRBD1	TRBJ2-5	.	CASSQQSRQGQETQYF	TGCGCCAGCAGCCAACAAAGTAGACAGGGGCAAGAGACCCAGTACTTC
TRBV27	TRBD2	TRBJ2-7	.	CASSYPTDRVSGGREQYF	TGTGCCAGCAGTTACCCTACCGACAGGGTAAGCGGGGGGCGCGAGCAGTACTTC
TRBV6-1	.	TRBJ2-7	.	CASSGGYSYEQYF	TGTGCCAGCAGTGGAGGGTACTCCTACGAGCAGTACTTC
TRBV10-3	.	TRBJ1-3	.	CAIGQGGNTIYF	TGTGCCATCGGGCAAGGTGGAAACACCATATATTTT
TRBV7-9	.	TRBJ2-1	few	CASSLGPSSYNEQFF	TGTGCCAGCAGCTTAGGTCCCAGCTCCTACAATGAGCAGTTCTTC
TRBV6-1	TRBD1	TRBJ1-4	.	CASSEFRDSHKANEKLFF	TGTGCCAGCAGTGAATTTCGGGACAGCCATAAGGCCAATGAAAAACTGTTTTTT
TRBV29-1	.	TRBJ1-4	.	CSVEDGNEKLFF	TGCAGCGTTGAGGATGGGAACGAAAAACTGTTTTTT
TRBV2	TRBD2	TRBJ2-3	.	CASSVGGWGDTQYF	TGTGCCAGCAGTGTCGGGGGGTGGGGAGATACGCAGTATTTT
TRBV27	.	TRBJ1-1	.	CASSLLGGGLNTEAFF	TGTGCCAGCAGTTTACTCGGGGGGGGCTTGAACACTGAAGCTTTCTTT
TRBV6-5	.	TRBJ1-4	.	CASTGFGEKLFF	TGTGCCAGCACCGGCTTCGGGGAAAAACTGTTTTTT
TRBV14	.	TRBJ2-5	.	CASSQVWGGSETQYF	TGTGCCAGCAGCCAAGTCTGGGGTGGTTCGGAGACCCAGTACTTC
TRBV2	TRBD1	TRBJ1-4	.	CASRAPGTDNEKLFF	TGTGCCAGCAGGGCCCCCGGGACAGATAATGAAAAACTGTTTTTT
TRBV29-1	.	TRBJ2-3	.	CSVGGGEADTQYF	TGCAGCGTGGGAGGGGGGGAGGCAGATACGCAGTATTTT
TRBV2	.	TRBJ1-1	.	CASSSLELTGEAFF	TGTGCCAGCAGTTCCCTTGAACTGACGGGTGAAGCTTTCTTT
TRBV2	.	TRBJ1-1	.	CASPRGIPGMNTEAFF	TGTGCCAGTCCGAGGGGGATTCCGGGGATGAACACTGAAGCTTTCTTT
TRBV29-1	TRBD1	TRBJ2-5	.	CSVEERQGRGETQYF	TGCAGCGTTGAAGAACGACAGGGAAGAGGTGAGACCCAGTACTTC
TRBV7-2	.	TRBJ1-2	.	CASSLMGGPNYGYTF	TGTGCCAGCAGCTTAATGGGTGGGCCAAACTATGGCTACACCTTC
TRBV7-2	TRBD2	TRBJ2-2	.	CASTLAGGNTGELFF	TGTGCCAGCACCTTAGCGGGGGGGAACACCGGGGAGCTGTTTTTT
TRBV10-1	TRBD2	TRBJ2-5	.	CASSEERGGWGETQYF	TGCGCCAGCAGTGAGGAACGGGGGGGCTGGGGTGAGACCCAGTACTTC
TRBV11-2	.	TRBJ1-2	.	CASSPGVFGYTF	TGTGCCAGCAGCCCAGGGGTTTTTGGCTACACCTTC
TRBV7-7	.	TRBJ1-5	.	CASSVDSMGPQHF	TGTGCCAGCAGCGTAGACAGCATGGGGCCCCAGCATTTT
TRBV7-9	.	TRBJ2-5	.	CASSLEEGVTQYF	TGTGCCAGCAGCTTAGAAGAGGGAGTGACCCAGTACTTC
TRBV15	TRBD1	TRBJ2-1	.	CATSTSGQGAIPPFF	TGTGCCACCAGCACCTCCGGACAGGGGGCTATTCCCCCGTTCTTC
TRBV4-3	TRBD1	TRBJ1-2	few	CASSHKTRDRQLGYTF	TGCGCCAGCAGCCACAAAACCCGGGACAGACAACTTGGCTACACCTTC
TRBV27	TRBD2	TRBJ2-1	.	CASSPLAGKQFF	TGTGCCAGCAGCCCTTTAGCGGGGAAGCAGTTCTTC
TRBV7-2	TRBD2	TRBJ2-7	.	CASSPRGGANSPYEQYF	TGTGCCAGCAGCCCTCGGGGGGGAGCTAACTCCCCCTACGAGCAGTACTTC
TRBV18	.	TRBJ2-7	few	CASSPPGRGDYEQYF	TGTGCCAGCTCACCACCCGGCAGGGGCGACTACGAGCAGTACTTC
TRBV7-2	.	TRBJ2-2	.	CASSQATGETGELFF	TGTGCCAGCAGCCAAGCAACGGGGGAAACCGGGGAGCTGTTTTTT
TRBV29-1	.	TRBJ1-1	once	CSVELGSTEAFF	TGCAGCGTTGAACTGGGTTCGACTGAAGCTTTCTTT
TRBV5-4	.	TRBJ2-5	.	CASSLAPILETQYF	TGTGCCAGCAGCTTGGCCCCGATCTTGGAGACCCAGTACTTC
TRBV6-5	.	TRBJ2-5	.	CASSPPGQAGGTQYF	TGTGCCAGCAGTCCCCCGGGACAGGCGGGGGGGACCCAGTACTTC
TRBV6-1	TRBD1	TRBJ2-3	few	CATERDSSTDTQYF	TGTGCCACCGAGAGGGACAGTAGCACAGATACGCAGTATTTT
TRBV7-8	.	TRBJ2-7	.	CASSHRLQGGSYEQYF	TGTGCCAGCAGCCATAGACTACAGGGTGGAAGCTATGAGCAGTACTTC
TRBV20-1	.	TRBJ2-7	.	CSARQGYEQYF	TGCAGTGCTCGCCAGGGGTACGAGCAGTACTTC
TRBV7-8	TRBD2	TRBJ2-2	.	CASSLVGPSGATGELFF	TGTGCCAGCAGCTTAGTTGGGCCTAGCGGGGCCACCGGGGAGCTGTTTTTT
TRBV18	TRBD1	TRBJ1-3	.	CASSRGQGTGNTIYF	TGTGCCAGCTCACGAGGACAGGGGACTGGAAACACCATATATTTT
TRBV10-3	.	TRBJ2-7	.	CATKQTGEGSSSYEQYF	TGTGCCACCAAACAGACAGGAGAGGGTTCTAGCTCCTACGAGCAGTACTTC
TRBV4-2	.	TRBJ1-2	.	CASSQAGNYGYTF	TGTGCCAGCAGCCAAGCAGGGAACTATGGCTACACCTTC
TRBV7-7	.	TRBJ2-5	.	CASSLTGEGETQYF	TGTGCCAGCAGCTTAACAGGGGAGGGGGAGACCCAGTACTTC
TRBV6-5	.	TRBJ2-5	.	CASSYGQTQYF	TGTGCCAGCAGTTACGGGCAGACCCAGTACTTC
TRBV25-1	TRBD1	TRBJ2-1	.	CASNPGGMPTTEQFF	TGTGCCAGCAACCCAGGGGGCATGCCCACCACTGAGCAGTTCTTC
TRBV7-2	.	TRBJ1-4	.	CASSLLGEKLFF	TGTGCCAGCAGCTTATTGGGCGAAAAACTGTTTTTT
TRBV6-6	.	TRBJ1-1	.	CASREVDTEAFF	TGTGCCAGCAGGGAAGTGGACACTGAAGCTTTCTTT
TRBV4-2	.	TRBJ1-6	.	CASSQATVSYNSPLHF	TGTGCCAGCAGCCAAGCCACGGTCTCCTATAATTCACCCCTCCACTTT
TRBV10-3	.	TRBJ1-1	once	CAISEFDGDPNTEAFF	TGTGCCATCAGTGAGTTCGATGGGGACCCGAACACTGAAGCTTTCTTT
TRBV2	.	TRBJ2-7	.	CASSELRFSSYEQYF	TGTGCCAGCAGTGAATTAAGGTTCAGCTCCTACGAGCAGTACTTC
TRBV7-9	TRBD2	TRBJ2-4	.	CASSLGGGEVAKNIQYF	TGTGCCAGCAGCTTGGGCGGGGGAGAGGTTGCCAAAAACATTCAGTACTTC
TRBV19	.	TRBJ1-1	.	CASSIDGGMGAFF	TGTGCCAGTAGTATCGACGGGGGGATGGGGGCTTTCTTT
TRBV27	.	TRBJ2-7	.	CASSASSYEQYF	TGTGCCAGCAGTGCATCAAGCTACGAGCAGTACTTC